A single T cell receptor beta chain is shown here with its context. The sample is drawn from a study of blood T cell repertoires in COVID-19. TCRdb's copy holds only in-frame clones and misses some; the assay was immunoSEQ multiplex PCR. The sample has around 170,000 clones, under 90% seen once. Trimming cost V 2 bases and J 6 bases, with 16 bases left between them. There are 15 residues in the CDR3. The chain joins TRBV23-1 to TRBJ1-1, with D possibly being TRBD1 (5 bases). TRBV23-1 is an ORF for which the function is uncertain. What was sequenced was PBMCs or T cells enriched from blood (not recorded which). This TCR derives from a man aged 45 to 65 who had recovered from COVID-19. The CDR3 region is CASSQGQGGSSEAFF. The CDR3 nucleotides are TGCGCCAGCAGTCAAGGCCAGGGAGGAAGCTCTGAAGCTTTCTTT.